This entry lists 28 T cell receptor beta chains sequenced from one sample in a study of CD8 T cells in Susac syndrome. With random hexamers, reverse transcription was performed on about 0.5 to 1 ug of RNA. TCRdb redid the calling of the immunoSEQ multiplex PCR reads with MiXCR, one entry per CDR3 protein. The sample has some 150,000 distinct CDR3 sequences; roughly 94% are singletons. Sequences were obtained from CD8+ T cells from PBMCs. These receptors all stem from a human donor with multiple sclerosis.

This sequence joins TRBV29-1 and TRBJ1-1; tentative D call: TRBD1 (5 bases). Looked up from germline, CDR1 is SQVTM and CDR2 is ANQGSEA. The CDR3 sequence is 14 residues long. With 5 bases removed from V and 1 base from J, the gap between germline ends came to 14 bases. The CDR3: CSVWGVEGNTEAFF. As DNA, the CDR3 is TGCAGCGTTTGGGGGGTGGAGGGGAACACTGAAGCTTTCTTT. Together with reference TRBV29-1 and TRBJ1-1, the CDR3 gives the full variable domain: SAVISQKPSRDICQRGTSLTIQCQVDSQVTMMFWYRQQPGQSLTLIATANQGSEATYESGFVIDKFPISRPNLTFSTLTVSNMSPEDSSIYLCSVWGVEGNTEAFFGQGTRLTVV.

The chain combines TRBV20-1 with TRBJ1-2; D is undetermined. Germline loops: CDR1 DFQATT, CDR2 SNEGSKA (reference sequence). This CDR3 is built from 13 residues. Between the trimmed V and J ends, which lost 1 base and 2 bases, there was a span of 8 bases. The CDR3 protein is CSARGPENYGYTF. The CDR3 nucleotides are TGCAGTGCTAGAGGCCCGGAGAACTATGGCTACACCTTC.

The chain's CDR3 is CASSRASSETQYF. In DNA, the CDR3 is TGTGCCAGCAGTCGGGCTTCTTCAGAGACCCAGTACTTC. The chain has TRBV12-3 or TRBV12-4 and TRBJ2-5, with D hard to call. V was trimmed by 5 bases and J by 4 bases, leaving 11 bases between them. The CDR3 runs 13 residues.

The rearrangement joins TRBV4-3 to TRBJ2-7, with a tentative D call TRBD2 (7 bases). The CDR3 is made up of 14 amino acids. Trimming removed 1 base from V and 5 bases from J, with 12 bases in between. Per germline, CDR1 LGHNA and CDR2 YSLEER. The CDR3 coding sequence is TGCGCCAGCAGCCAAGTGAGGGGGGGCCACGAGCAGTACTTC. Amino acids: CASSQVRGGHEQYF.

The chain links TRBV7-9 to TRBJ2-5; D possibly uses TRBD1 or TRBD2 (5 bases each). This CDR3 region has 15 residues. Germline CDR1 reads SEHNR; CDR2 reads FQNEAQ (reference sequence). The V end was cut by 6 bases, the J end by 0 bases, with 14 bases between. The CDR3 here is CASSLGPLYQETQYF. The DNA of the CDR3 is TGTGCCAGCAGTTTGGGACCCCTGTACCAAGAGACCCAGTACTTC. Looking up the rest from reference TRBV7-9 and TRBJ2-5 gives the full variable domain: DTGVSQNPRHKITKRGQNVTFRCDPISEHNRLYWYRQTLGQGPEFLTYFQNEAQLEKSRLLSDRFSAERPKGSFSTLEIQRTEQGDSAMYLCASSLGPLYQETQYFGPGTRLLVL.

The chain has TRBV27 and TRBJ2-7, with 9 positions matching TRBD1. Trimming cost V 3 bases and J 6 bases; bases outside gene matches: 6. There are 14 residues in the CDR3. Germline CDR1 and CDR2: MNHEY and SMNVEV (reference sequence). CDR3 in amino acids: CASSLGTGTSEQYF. CDR3 coding DNA: TGTGCCAGCAGTTTGGGGACAGGGACCTCCGAGCAGTACTTC.

The V and J genes are TRBV5-1 and TRBJ2-1; D uncertain. The germline V gene has CDR1 SGHRS and CDR2 YFSETQ. The CDR3 is 14 amino acids. V lost 0 bases and J lost 2, with 6 bases in between. The CDR3 coding sequence is TGCGCCAGCAGCTTGGCCCACCCCTACAATGAGCAGTTCTTC. Amino acids: CASSLAHPYNEQFF.

The genes are TRBV20-1 and TRBJ2-7, with D perhaps TRBD2 (7 bases). The V and J ends lost 3 bases and 3 bases respectively, with 12 bases between them. The CDR3 has 13 residues. Germline CDR1 and CDR2: DFQATT and SNEGSKA (reference sequence). DNA of the CDR3: TGCAGTGCTAGGGGGGGGCGCGTCTACGAGCAGTACTTC. Amino acids: CSARGGRVYEQYF.

The chain carries TRBV12-5 and TRBJ1-6, with 7 bases aligning to TRBD1. In germline, CDR1 is LGHNT, CDR2 FRNRAP. The junction had 7 bases not matched to a gene; V was cut back by 7 bases and J by 4 bases. The CDR3 has 15 residues. The CDR3 nucleotides are TGTGCTAGTGTTCAGACAGGGACATATAATTCACCCCTCCACTTT. Encoded protein: CASVQTGTYNSPLHF.

Ten or more counts support this clonotype. The CDR3 protein is CASSLGTYEQYF. Here the CDR3 DNA reads TGTGCCAGCAGCTTAGGGACCTACGAGCAGTACTTC. The V and J genes are TRBV7-9 and TRBJ2-7; D is unclear. The CDR3 is 12 residues long. The germline CDR1 and CDR2 sequences are SEHNR and FQNEAQ (reference sequence). V was shortened by 1 base and J by 2 bases, with 3 bases between the two germline ends.

This chain's CDR3 is CASGVSSYEQYF. CDR3 coding DNA: TGTGCCAGCGGAGTCAGCTCCTACGAGCAGTACTTC. The genes are TRBV7-2 and TRBJ2-7; D not certain. Germline V gene lookup returns CDR1 SGHTA and CDR2 FQGNSA. V gave up 8 bases and J gave up 0 bases, with 8 bases separating them. The CDR3 is made up of 12 amino acids.

This chain connects TRBV7-2 to TRBJ2-1, with unresolved D. Germline V gene lookup returns CDR1 SGHTA and CDR2 FQGNSA. There are 12 residues in the CDR3. The V and J ends lost 1 base and 8 bases respectively, with 6 bases between them. The CDR3 reads CASSLVSDEQFF. CDR3 DNA sequence: TGTGCCAGCAGCTTAGTGTCGGATGAGCAGTTCTTC.

This chain uses TRBV20-1 with TRBJ1-1, with a weak D call TRBD1 (5 bases). CDR3 length: 15 amino acids. Germline V CDR1 and CDR2: DFQATT, SNEGSKA (reference sequence). Trimming cost V 1 base and J 6 bases, with 18 bases left between them. The CDR3 here is CSARGGAGARAEAFF. The CDR3 DNA follows: TGCAGTGCTAGAGGAGGGGCGGGCGCCCGGGCTGAAGCTTTCTTT.

The J gene is TRBJ1-4, the V gene TRBV27, with D hard to call. Trimming shortened V by 4 bases and J by 9 bases, and 3 bases separated the two germline ends. Germline V gene data show CDR1 as MNHEY and CDR2 as SMNVEV (reference sequence). The CDR3 sequence is 10 residues long. The CDR3 nucleotides are TGTGCCAGCAGTTCTCAAAAACTGTTTTTT. This gives the protein CASSSQKLFF. Filled out from reference TRBV27 and TRBJ1-4, the complete variable domain reads EAQVTQNPRYLITVTGKKLTVTCSQNMNHEYMSWYRQDPGLGLRQIYYSMNVEVTDKGDVPEGYKVSRKEKRNFPLILESPSPNQTSLYFCASSSQKLFFGSGTQLSVL.

V and J are TRBV5-1 and TRBJ2-7; no clear D. V lost 0 bases, J lost 3 bases, and 7 bases lay in between. The length of the CDR3 is 13 residues. Germline CDR1 reads SGHRS; CDR2 reads YFSETQ. CDR3 loop: CASSLELNYEQYF. As DNA, the CDR3 is TGCGCCAGCAGCTTGGAGCTCAACTACGAGCAGTACTTC. The full variable domain, its missing parts supplied by reference TRBV5-1 and TRBJ2-7, is KAGVTQTPRYLIKTRGQQVTLSCSPISGHRSVSWYQQTPGQGLQFLFEYFSETQRNKGNFPGRFSGRQFSNSRSEMNVSTLELGDSALYLCASSLELNYEQYFGPGTRLTVT.

As DNA, the CDR3 is TGCAGTGCTGTACTAGCGGGGGTCCAAGAGACCCAGTACTTC. Protein product: CSAVLAGVQETQYF. V and J are TRBV20-1 and TRBJ2-5; 11 nucleotides align to TRBD2. The germline CDR1 and CDR2 sequences are DFQATT and SNEGSKA (reference sequence). V was clipped by 5 bases and J by 1 base; unmatched bases: 3. CDR3 length: 14 residues.

V and J are TRBV29-1 and TRBJ2-1; D perhaps matches TRBD2 (5 bases). This CDR3 is 12 amino acids long. Germline CDR1 reads SQVTM; CDR2 reads ANQGSEA. The V gene lost 6 bases and the J gene lost 7 bases, with 13 bases spanning the gap. CDR3 nucleotides: TGCAGCGTCCCATGGAGGAGTAATGAGCAGTTCTTC. Protein product: CSVPWRSNEQFF.

The chain is built from TRBV12-3 or TRBV12-4 and TRBJ1-1; D gene uncertain. The CDR3 is 13 amino acids. The V end lost 7 bases, the J end lost 0 bases, and 9 bases lay between the germline ends. CDR3 region: CASTVTLNTEAFF. CDR3 coding DNA: TGTGCCAGCACCGTGACCCTGAACACTGAAGCTTTCTTT.

This clonotype was seen only once. The chain uses TRBV9 and TRBJ1-1; D call uncertain. The CDR3 consists of 13 residues. The germline gives CDR1 SGDLS, CDR2 YYNGEE. V was trimmed by 3 bases and J by 0 bases, leaving 6 bases between them. The CDR3 DNA follows: TGTGCCAGCAGCGGTCCCATGAACACTGAAGCTTTCTTT. This gives the protein CASSGPMNTEAFF. Combining the CDR3 with reference TRBV9 and TRBJ1-1 gives the whole variable domain DSGVTQTPKHLITATGQRVTLRCSPRSGDLSVYWYQQSLDQGLQFLIQYYNGEERAKGNILERFSAQQFPDLHSELNLSSLELGDSALYFCASSGPMNTEAFFGQGTRLTVV.

V and J are TRBV6-5 and TRBJ1-1, with D unresolved. Trimming pared 7 bases from V and 3 bases from J, leaving 12 bases between. Germline-derived CDR1 and CDR2 are MNHEY and SVGAGI. This CDR3 has 13 residues. CDR3 DNA sequence: TGTGCCAGCACCCAATACGGGGACACTGAAGCTTTCTTT. Its protein is CASTQYGDTEAFF.

The rearrangement links TRBV27 to TRBJ1-1; tentative D call: TRBD1 (6 bases). With 4 bases removed from V and 4 bases from J, the gap between germline ends came to 13 bases. CDR3 length equals 14 residues. The V gene's germline CDR1 is MNHEY and CDR2 SMNVEV (reference sequence). CDR3 sequence: CASSYTGYGTEAFF. The CDR3 DNA reads TGTGCCAGCAGTTACACAGGGTACGGCACTGAAGCTTTCTTT.

The genes are TRBV28 and TRBJ2-3, with a weak D call TRBD2 (5 bases). Trimming took 3 bases from V and 3 from J, leaving 13 bases between them. Germline V lookup: CDR1 MDHEN, CDR2 SYDVKM. This CDR3 is built from 15 residues. CDR3 bases: TGTGCCAGCAGTTTCGGGGTCAGGTTAACAGATACGCAGTATTTT. This encodes CASSFGVRLTDTQYF.

The chain joins TRBV15 to TRBJ2-7; D not resolved. Trimming stripped 3 bases from V and 1 base from J, with 13 bases between. This CDR3 has 15 amino acids. CDR1 is LNHNV and CDR2 is YYDKDF in the germline V gene (reference sequence). The DNA for the CDR3 is TGTGCCACCAGCAGGAGCCCAATTCCTTCCTACGAGCAGTACTTC. Protein product: CATSRSPIPSYEQYF. The entire variable domain, with the rest obtained from reference TRBV15 and TRBJ2-7, is as follows: DAMVIQNPRYQVTQFGKPVTLSCSQTLNHNVMYWYQQKSSQAPKLLFHYYDKDFNNEADTPDNFQSRRPNTSFCFLDIRSPGLGDTAMYLCATSRSPIPSYEQYFGPGTRLTVT.

This clonotype was recorded once. The J gene is TRBJ2-1, the V gene TRBV13, with TRBD1 identical over 9 bases. V shed 2 bases, J shed 5 bases, and the junction held 4 bases outside the gene matches. Per the germline V gene, CDR1 is PRHDT and CDR2 is FYEKMQ (reference sequence). The CDR3 consists of 15 residues. CDR3 coding DNA: TGTGCCAGCAGCTTATGGGGACAGGGACACAATGAGCAGTTCTTC. It specifies CASSLWGQGHNEQFF. The full variable domain, its missing parts supplied by reference TRBV13 and TRBJ2-1, is AAGVIQSPRHLIKEKRETATLKCYPIPRHDTVYWYQQGPGQDPQFLISFYEKMQSDKGSIPDRFSAQQFSDYHSELNMSSLELGDSALYFCASSLWGQGHNEQFFGPGTRLTVL.

V usage is TRBV29-1 and J usage is TRBJ2-7; possible D gene TRBD1, 6 bases. The length of the CDR3 is 13 residues. Germline V gene data show CDR1 as SQVTM and CDR2 as ANQGSEA. The V gene lost 1 base and the J gene lost 0 bases, with 7 bases spanning the gap. The CDR3 DNA is TGCAGCGTTGAAGGGACAGACTCCTACGAGCAGTACTTC. Amino acid sequence: CSVEGTDSYEQYF.

The V gene is TRBV9, the J gene TRBJ1-1; D uncertain. There are 15 residues in the CDR3. Germline V lookup: CDR1 SGDLS, CDR2 YYNGEE. V was clipped by 4 bases and J by 8 bases, with 21 bases between them. This CDR3 reads CASSPADGARGEAFF. The CDR3 coding sequence is TGTGCCAGCAGCCCTGCGGACGGCGCGAGAGGGGAAGCTTTCTTT. The whole variable domain, remainder taken from reference TRBV9 and TRBJ1-1, is DSGVTQTPKHLITATGQRVTLRCSPRSGDLSVYWYQQSLDQGLQFLIQYYNGEERAKGNILERFSAQQFPDLHSELNLSSLELGDSALYFCASSPADGARGEAFFGQGTRLTVV.

This chain links TRBV29-1 with TRBJ2-1, with D unresolved. The germline CDR1 and CDR2 sequences are SQVTM and ANQGSEA. V dropped 3 bases and J dropped 4 bases, with 7 bases sitting between them. The CDR3 has 12 residues. In DNA, the CDR3 is TGCAGCGTTGAGAGCCCATACAATGAGCAGTTCTTC. This gives the protein CSVESPYNEQFF.

The chain carries TRBV29-1 and TRBJ2-3; 9 nucleotides agree with TRBD1. The CDR3 extends over 16 amino acids. The trim removed 0 bases at V and 3 bases at J, leaving 7 bases unmatched. Looked up from germline, CDR1 is SQVTM and CDR2 is ANQGSEA. The CDR3 here is CSVEDGGQGLTDTQYF. In DNA, the CDR3 is TGCAGCGTTGAAGATGGAGGACAGGGGTTGACAGATACGCAGTATTTT.